The sequence of this TCR beta chain was determined in a study of blood T cell repertoires in COVID-19. Libraries were prepared by immunoSEQ multiplex PCR; TCRdb keeps only in-frame clonotypes and omits some of them. This sample has 200,000 to 250,000 clones, with 80% to 90% found just once. Germline CDR1 is SEHNR and CDR2 is FQNEAQ (reference sequence). After removal of 5 bases from V and 7 bases from J, the junction contained 9 bases not matched to a gene. The CDR3 sequence is 15 residues long. Sequencing input: peripheral blood. The V and J genes are TRBV7-9 and TRBJ1-4, with 8 bases identical to TRBD1. The clonotype was recovered from a man aged 45 to 65 who had recovered from COVID-19. CDR3 bases: TGTGCCAGCAGCCCCCCGGGGACAGGTGGTGAAAAACTGTTTTTT. Its translation: CASSPPGTGGEKLFF.